This entry lists 30 T cell receptor beta chains sequenced from one sample in a study of blood T cell repertoires in COVID-19. Data came from immunoSEQ multiplex PCR; TCRdb stores just in-frame clones and leaves some out. In the table there are about 55,000 clones, roughly 86% of which are singletons. The sample was peripheral blood. The origin of the receptors is a man aged 55 to 70 with active COVID-19.

This clone appeared once. The chain links TRBV4-1 to TRBJ2-1, with 8 bases fitting TRBD2. This CDR3 comprises 15 residues. Trimming removed 6 bases from V and 9 bases from J; junction bases left unmatched: 13. CDR1 is MGHRA, CDR2 YSYEKL, per germline. CDR3 coding DNA: TGCGCCAGCAGGTCGGGACTAGGGCTACAGGGTGAGCAGTTCTTC. The encoded protein is CASRSGLGLQGEQFF.

The genes are TRBV18 and TRBJ2-3, with 7 bases that match TRBD1. This CDR3 is 17 amino acids long. Trimming cost V 1 base and J 1 base; bases outside gene matches: 8. Germline CDR1 is KGHSH and CDR2 is LQKENI. CDR3 nucleotide sequence: TGTGCCAGCTCACCACGTCGGTCTGGACAGGGCACAGATACGCAGTATTTT. Translating it yields CASSPRRSGQGTDTQYF.

The rearrangement uses TRBV5-1 and TRBJ2-7, with 8 positions matching TRBD2. The junction had 5 bases not matched to a gene; V was cut back by 5 bases and J by 1 base. Germline lookup yields CDR1 SGHRS and CDR2 YFSETQ. CDR3 size: 14 residues. CDR3 residues: CASRGAGESYEQYF. In nucleotides, the CDR3 is TGCGCCAGCAGAGGAGCGGGAGAGTCCTACGAGCAGTACTTC.

The V gene is TRBV15, the J gene TRBJ1-1, with 9 bases that match TRBD1. The CDR3 extends over 14 amino acids. The junction had 7 bases not matched to a gene; V was cut back by 2 bases and J by 9 bases. Looked up from germline, CDR1 is LNHNV and CDR2 is YYDKDF (reference sequence). The CDR3 here is CATSRLQGAPKAFF. In DNA form, the CDR3 reads TGTGCCACCAGCAGATTACAGGGGGCGCCGAAAGCTTTCTTT.

The chain combines TRBV11-2 with TRBJ2-5; TRBD2 matches 10 bases. V gave up 3 bases and J gave up 2 bases; unmatched junction bases: 6. There are 16 residues in the CDR3. Germline CDR1 SGHAT, CDR2 FQNNGV. Here the CDR3 reads CASSLGSSGSQETQYF. The CDR3 DNA reads as TGTGCCAGCAGCTTGGGGTCTAGCGGGAGTCAAGAGACCCAGTACTTC.

The genes are TRBV5-1 and TRBJ1-3; 7 bases are shared with TRBD1. V was pared by 6 bases and J by 1 base, with 4 bases of the junction left unmatched. Germline CDR1 SGHRS, CDR2 YFSETQ. CDR3 size: 14 residues. CDR3 DNA: TGCGCCAGCAAAGGGACAGTATCTGGAAACACCATATATTTT. This translates into CASKGTVSGNTIYF.

V and J are TRBV5-4 and TRBJ2-3; 9 bases line up with TRBD2. Germline CDR1 SGHNT, CDR2 YYREEE (reference sequence). V lost 0 bases and J lost 5; bases outside the gene matches: 4. The CDR3 contains 15 residues. CDR3 sequence: CASSLEAGGRDTQYF. CDR3 coding DNA: TGTGCCAGCAGCTTGGAGGCGGGAGGGAGAGATACGCAGTATTTT. Together with reference TRBV5-4 and TRBJ2-3, the CDR3 gives the full variable domain: ETGVTQSPTHLIKTRGQQVTLRCSSQSGHNTVSWYQQALGQGPQFIFQYYREEENGRGNFPPRFSGLQFPNYSSELNVNALELDDSALYLCASSLEAGGRDTQYFGPGTRLTVL.

The genes are TRBV30 and TRBJ2-2; D is unclear. Trimming pared 0 bases from V and 4 bases from J, leaving 9 bases between. The germline gives CDR1 GTSNPN, CDR2 SVGIG (reference sequence). This CDR3 contains 14 residues. The CDR3 nucleotides read TGTGCCTGGAGTGTACGTAGTTCCACCGGGGAGCTGTTTTTT. It translates to CAWSVRSSTGELFF.

V and J are TRBV7-2 and TRBJ1-5; perhaps TRBD1 as D (5 bases). There are 13 residues in the CDR3. Trimming left V 0 bases short and J 5 bases short, with 5 bases between. Germline V lookup: CDR1 SGHTA, CDR2 FQGNSA. The CDR3: CASSLARDQPQHF. DNA of the CDR3: TGTGCCAGCAGCTTAGCCAGGGATCAGCCCCAGCATTTT.

The chain employs TRBV3-1 (or the pseudogene TRBV3-2) and TRBJ1-1; 10 bases agree with TRBD1. V lost 3 bases, J lost 0 bases, and 4 bases stayed unmatched. Germline CDR1 is LGHDT and CDR2 is YNNKEL (reference sequence). The CDR3 consists of 16 residues. The CDR3: CASSQGGQGMNTEAFF. The CDR3 DNA is TGTGCCAGCAGCCAGGGGGGACAGGGGATGAACACTGAAGCTTTCTTT.

This clone occurred a few times. The V and J genes are TRBV7-6 and TRBJ1-2; D might be TRBD1 (6 bases). The CDR3 consists of 13 residues. Germline CDR1 is SGHVS and CDR2 is FNYEAQ. V lost 3 bases and J lost 3, with 8 bases in between. The CDR3 nucleotides are TGTGCCAGCAGCTTGAACAGGGACTATGGCTACACCTTC. Translation gives CASSLNRDYGYTF.

The chain employs TRBV18 and TRBJ2-2, with 11 bases matching TRBD2. This CDR3 has 14 amino acids. Per the germline V gene, CDR1 is KGHSH and CDR2 is LQKENI. V trimming: 7 bases; J trimming: 3 bases; junction bases outside the gene matches: 1. The CDR3 DNA sequence: TGTGCCAGCTTGGGACTAGCGGACACCGGGGAGCTGTTTTTT. Translation gives CASLGLADTGELFF.

The gene calls are TRBV7-8 and TRBJ2-7; 14 bases align to TRBD2. Per the germline V gene, CDR1 is SGHVS and CDR2 is FQNEAQ. The ends lost 5 bases at V and 7 bases at J; junction bases unmatched: 10. This CDR3 spans 16 amino acids. This chain's CDR3 is CASSRGLAGGSGEQYF. The CDR3 DNA reads as TGTGCCAGCAGCCGAGGACTAGCGGGAGGAAGTGGGGAGCAGTACTTC.

This clone showed up just once. V usage is TRBV7-2 and J usage is TRBJ1-2, with TRBD1 matching over 7 bases. The germline CDR1 and CDR2 sequences are SGHTA and FQGNSA. The CDR3 loop spans 15 amino acids. V lost 5 bases to trimming and J lost 2 bases; unmatched junction nucleotides: 8. Here the CDR3 reads CASSQNSRGNYGYTF. Written as DNA, the CDR3 is TGTGCCAGCAGCCAAAACAGCAGGGGGAACTATGGCTACACCTTC.

This chain connects TRBV6-4 to TRBJ2-1; 9 bases are shared with TRBD2. The CDR3 has 13 amino acids. Germline-derived CDR1 and CDR2 are MRHNA and SNTAGT. Germline trimming cut 6 bases from V and 9 bases from J; bases unmatched to any gene: 6. CDR3 coding DNA: TGTGCCAGCAGCGGGACTAGCTCTCCTGAGCAGTTCTTC. It encodes CASSGTSSPEQFF.

This rearrangement joins TRBV6-6 to TRBJ1-5; 8 bases fit TRBD1. The CDR3 has 14 residues. J gave up 7 bases and V 7 bases, and 9 bases lay outside the gene matches. Germline CDR1 and CDR2: MNHNY and SVGAGI (reference sequence). Here the CDR3 reads CASIRGQGRQPQHF. The CDR3, as DNA: TGTGCCAGCATCCGTGGACAGGGCAGGCAGCCCCAGCATTTT.

The rearrangement joins TRBV10-3 to TRBJ2-1, with D possibly TRBD2 on 6 matching bases. This CDR3 region has 12 residues. Trimming left V 6 bases short and J 9 bases short, with 12 bases between. Germline CDR1 ENHRY, CDR2 SYGVKD. CDR3 DNA sequence: TGTGCCATCAGGGGGGTGGGAGGTGAGCAGTTCTTC. Translating gives CAIRGVGGEQFF.

The chain combines TRBV5-1 with TRBJ2-5, with 9 bases identical to TRBD1. The germline CDR1 and CDR2 sequences are SGHRS and YFSETQ. With 5 bases clipped from V and 5 bases from J, the junction kept 4 bases outside the gene matches. The CDR3 has 13 residues. CDR3 nucleotides: TGCGCCAGCAGAACAGGGGGCAGGGAGACCCAGTACTTC. This sequence encodes CASRTGGRETQYF. Together with reference TRBV5-1 and TRBJ2-5, the CDR3 gives the full variable domain: KAGVTQTPRYLIKTRGQQVTLSCSPISGHRSVSWYQQTPGQGLQFLFEYFSETQRNKGNFPGRFSGRQFSNSRSEMNVSTLELGDSALYLCASRTGGRETQYFGPGTRLLVL.

The chain links TRBV6-4 to TRBJ1-2; a possible D gene is TRBD1 (6 bases). The V gene lost 2 bases and the J gene lost 7 bases, with 14 bases spanning the gap. The CDR3 is 14 residues long. Germline loops: CDR1 MRHNA, CDR2 SNTAGT. This chain's CDR3 is CASSDGGSWSGYTF. CDR3 DNA: TGTGCCAGCAGTGACGGGGGCAGCTGGTCTGGCTACACCTTC.

The V call is TRBV28, the J call TRBJ2-7; D is ambiguous. CDR3 length: 14 amino acids. Germline CDR1 is MDHEN and CDR2 is SYDVKM. Trimming stripped 4 bases from V and 5 bases from J, with 15 bases between. The CDR3 region is CASSSRSKGDEQYF. For the CDR3, the DNA is TGTGCCAGCAGTTCGAGGTCGAAAGGCGACGAGCAGTACTTC.

This sequence joins TRBV7-6 and TRBJ1-2; 8 bases map to TRBD1. With V trimmed by 4 bases and J by 0 bases, 4 bases remained unmatched. Germline CDR1 SGHVS, CDR2 FNYEAQ. This CDR3 region has 15 residues. The CDR3 spells CASSYGQGANYGYTF. The CDR3 bases are TGTGCCAGCAGCTACGGACAGGGAGCTAACTATGGCTACACCTTC.

V is TRBV5-4 and J is TRBJ2-7; the match to TRBD1 covers 7 bases. The junction had 5 bases not matched to a gene; V was cut back by 5 bases and J by 6 bases. Germline V gene lookup returns CDR1 SGHNT and CDR2 YYREEE (reference sequence). The CDR3 totals 12 residues. CDR3 sequence: CASSDRDSEQYF. CDR3 DNA: TGTGCCAGCAGTGACAGGGATAGCGAGCAGTACTTC.

A few counts support this clone. The chain is built from TRBV2 and TRBJ1-5; weak D call: TRBD1 (5 bases). Germline CDR1 is SNHLY and CDR2 is FYNNEI. The CDR3 has 14 amino acids. Trimming left V 4 bases short and J 4 bases short, with 11 bases between. CDR3 in amino acids: CASSARVGNQPQHF. The CDR3 DNA is TGTGCCAGCAGTGCCAGGGTGGGGAATCAGCCCCAGCATTTT.

This clone was detected only once. J is TRBJ2-1 and V is TRBV6-4; 9 bases fit TRBD2. The CDR3 length is 15 residues. CDR1 is MRHNA and CDR2 is SNTAGT in the germline V gene. V was pared by 3 bases and J by 3 bases, with 3 bases of the junction left unmatched. CDR3 region: CASSEHSGSYNEQFF. CDR3 bases: TGTGCCAGCAGTGAACATAGCGGGAGCTACAATGAGCAGTTCTTC.

The chain links TRBV7-6 to TRBJ1-5; TRBD1 is a possible D gene (5 bases). CDR1 and CDR2 from the germline V gene are SGHVS and FNYEAQ. With 0 bases removed from V and 2 bases from J, the gap between germline ends came to 14 bases. CDR3 size: 17 residues. The CDR3 spells CASSLADSPEGNQPQHF. CDR3 DNA sequence: TGTGCCAGCAGCTTAGCAGACAGCCCCGAGGGCAATCAGCCCCAGCATTTT.

V usage is TRBV5-1 and J usage is TRBJ2-7; D not certain. CDR3 length: 16 residues. V was clipped by 0 bases and J by 0 bases, with 13 bases between them. From germline, CDR1 is SGHRS and CDR2 YFSETQ. CDR3 amino acids: CASSLAGEPTSYEQYF. In DNA, the CDR3 is TGCGCCAGCAGCTTGGCCGGAGAGCCAACCTCCTACGAGCAGTACTTC.

This chain connects TRBV3-1 (or the pseudogene TRBV3-2) to TRBJ2-2; 12 nucleotides line up with TRBD2. The V gene end was trimmed by 7 bases and the J gene end by 8 bases; junction bases not matched to a gene: 5. The germline V gene encodes CDR1 LGHDT and CDR2 YNNKEL (reference sequence). This CDR3 region has 14 residues. The CDR3 nucleotides read TGTGCCAGCATCGGACTAGCGGGGATTGGGGAGCTGTTTTTT. This sequence encodes CASIGLAGIGELFF.

The J gene is TRBJ1-3, the V gene TRBV5-1; 7 bases are shared with TRBD1. With 4 bases clipped from V and 4 bases from J, the junction kept 5 bases outside the gene matches. The CDR3 length is 14 residues. Germline loops: CDR1 SGHRS, CDR2 YFSETQ. CDR3: CASSTRTGGNTIYF. CDR3 sequence (DNA): TGCGCCAGCAGCACAAGGACAGGAGGAAACACCATATATTTT.

The rearrangement links TRBV18 to TRBJ2-7; 13 nucleotides align to TRBD2. V was pared by 1 base and J by 1 base, with 4 bases of the junction left unmatched. The CDR3 contains 17 residues. From germline, CDR1 is KGHSH and CDR2 LQKENI. The DNA for the CDR3 is TGTGCCAGCTCACCACGGGGACTAGCGGGAAAGTCCTACGAGCAGTACTTC. Translated: CASSPRGLAGKSYEQYF.

CDR3 sequence reads: CASNRGPLGELFF. CDR3 bases: TGTGCCAGCAACAGGGGGCCTTTAGGGGAGCTGTTTTTT. This rearrangement joins TRBV6-5 to TRBJ2-2; 9 bases align to TRBD1. The germline CDR1 and CDR2 sequences are MNHEY and SVGAGI. This CDR3 spans 13 amino acids. The junction had 5 bases not matched to a gene; V was cut back by 7 bases and J by 8 bases.